The source of this T cell receptor beta chain is a study of cytomegalovirus exposure and HLA in healthy donors. This clone was seen a few times. Its antigen is currently unknown. Study-wide results and limits: Accurate prediction of HLA-A and HLA-B alleles (for most subjects) was reportedly achieved from TCR beta sequences. In a later analysis, most CMV-associated TCR beta chains appeared HLA-restricted. Among TCR sequences, most were rare, though some public TCRs appeared in many donors.

V was clipped by 2 bases and J by 2 bases; unmatched bases: 2. CDR1 is MNHEY, CDR2 SMNVEV, per germline (reference sequence). The CDR3 length is 14 residues. 60 Vbeta and 13 Jbeta primers were used in PCR. Generated by immunoSEQ multiplex PCR, the TCRdb table keeps only in-frame clones and is missing some. The sample comprises approximately 92,000 clones, about two thirds of which are singletons, and about 8% rests with the top ten. This sequence joins TRBV27 and TRBJ2-5; 7 bases map to TRBD2. This clonotype was sampled from a man between 60 and 75 years old in good health and CMV-seronegative. The sample was PBMCs. This CDR3 is CASSLAGEQETQYF. The CDR3 DNA sequence: TGTGCCAGCAGTTTAGCGGGAGAACAAGAGACCCAGTACTTC.